The present entry profiles one T cell receptor beta chain with its context. Its antigen is not identified. The data were taken from a study of blood T cells in healthy people across ages. Overall study context: Per two T cells, about one barcoded beta molecule was captured through template switching.

Study observations and caveats: With donor CMV status unknown, expanded clonotype changes were possibly confounded. When one million T cells were used, diversity estimates were thought to be underestimates. Naive T cell percentage by flow cytometry tracked strongly with beta diversity.

With a J-beta primer mix and a sample-barcoded 5' primer, a second PCR ran roughly 6 to 12 cycles. TCRdb itself ran the 5' RACE reads through MiXCR, one entry per CDR3 protein. Of around 1,800,000 distinct CDR3 sequences detected, roughly two fifths appear once; the ten largest clones hold 23%. Germline CDR1 reads SGHDN; CDR2 reads FVKESK. The CDR3 covers 13 residues. The V end lost 2 bases, the J end lost 5 bases, and 9 bases lay between the germline ends. The chain couples TRBV14 to TRBJ2-5; D call uncertain. The source is a human donor in good health. Sequencing used blood. In nucleotides, the CDR3 is TGTGCCAGCAGCCAAAATCATGGGGAGACCCAGTACTTC. It codes for CASSQNHGETQYF.